Sequencing of this TCR beta chain was carried out in a study of T-cell memory formation after mild COVID-19. Across the study: TCR clusters mostly belonged to single donors. General observations from the study: Second-wave clones with a day 37 peak had unconfirmed SARS-CoV-2 specificity. Cross-reactive memory appears to have joined, as suggested by some responding clones showing up in pre-infection memory. Contracting CD8+ clones were enriched in EMRA, CD4+ mainly in CM and EM.

One entry per CDR3 protein results from TCRdb running MiXCR on the 5' RACE reads. The sample has 350,000 to 550,000 distinct CDR3 sequences, 18% seen once. The V gene end was trimmed by 2 bases and the J gene end by 0 bases; junction bases not matched to a gene: 1. The V gene's germline CDR1 is MNHEY and CDR2 SVGEGT. The CDR3 length is 16 residues. Notes on this clonotype: As yet, its antigen is unknown.

This receptor was identified in a man aged 18-30 years who had mild COVID-19 (a few samples of this study predate the infection). Cell type and time point are not known. J is TRBJ2-4 and V is TRBV6-2 or TRBV6-3; TRBD1 matches at 10 bases. The sequenced material came from PBMCs or a T cell subset sorted from them (not recorded which). CDR3 DNA sequence: TGTGCCAGCAGTTACCGGGACAGGGGAGCCAAAAACATTCAGTACTTC. This translates into CASSYRDRGAKNIQYF.